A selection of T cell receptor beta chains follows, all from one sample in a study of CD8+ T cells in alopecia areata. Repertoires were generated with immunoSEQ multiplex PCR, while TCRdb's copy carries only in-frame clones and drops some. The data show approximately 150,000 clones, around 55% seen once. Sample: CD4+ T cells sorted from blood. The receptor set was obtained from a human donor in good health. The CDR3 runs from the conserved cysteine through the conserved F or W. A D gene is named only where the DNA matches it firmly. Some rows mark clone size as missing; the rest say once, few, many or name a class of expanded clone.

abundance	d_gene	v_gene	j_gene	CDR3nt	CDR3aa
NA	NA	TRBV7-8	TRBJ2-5	TGTGCCAGCAGCCCGAAGGGACCTCTGGAGACCCAGTACTTC	CASSPKGPLETQYF
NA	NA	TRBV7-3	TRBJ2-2	TGTGCCAGCAGCTCAACGCCGCCCGGGGAGCTGTTTTTT	CASSSTPPGELFF
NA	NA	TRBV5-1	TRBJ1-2	TGCGCCAGCAGCTCGAACAGGGCTGGCTACACCTTC	CASSSNRAGYTF
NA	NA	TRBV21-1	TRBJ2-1	TGTGCCAGCAGCTCCGACAGGGTGAACTACAATGAGCAGTTCTTC	CASSSDRVNYNEQFF
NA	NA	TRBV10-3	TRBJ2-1	TGTGCCATCAGCTCCGGGGTTTCCTACAATGAGCAGTTCTTC	CAISSGVSYNEQFF
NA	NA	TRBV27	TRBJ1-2	TGTGCCAGCAGCCCTCAGGGTTATGGCTACACCTTC	CASSPQGYGYTF
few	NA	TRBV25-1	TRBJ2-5	TGTGCCAGCAGTGAAGGGCTATTCCAAGAGACCCAGTACTTC	CASSEGLFQETQYF
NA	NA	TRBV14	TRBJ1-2	TGTGCCAGCAGCAAATTTGACTATGGCTACACCTTC	CASSKFDYGYTF
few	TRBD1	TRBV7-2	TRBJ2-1	TGTGCCAGCAGCCCCCAGGGACAGGGGCGTGTCAATGAGCAGTTCTTC	CASSPQGQGRVNEQFF
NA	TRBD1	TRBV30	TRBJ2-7	TGTGCCTGGAGCCTCCACGTTGGACAGGTAGCGTACTTC	CAWSLHVGQVAYF
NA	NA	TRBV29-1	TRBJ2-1	TGCAGCGTTGGTTGGCGACCTAACAATGAGCAGTTCTTC	CSVGWRPNNEQFF
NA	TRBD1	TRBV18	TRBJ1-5	TGTGCCAGCTCGCCCGGGACAGGTTCTCAGCCCCAGCATTTT	CASSPGTGSQPQHF
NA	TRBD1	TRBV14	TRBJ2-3	TGTGCCAGCAGCCAATACCGGACAGGGCAGCAAACGCAGTATTTT	CASSQYRTGQQTQYF
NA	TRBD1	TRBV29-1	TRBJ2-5	TGCAGCGTTCAGGGGGCAGGAGAGACCCAGTACTTC	CSVQGAGETQYF
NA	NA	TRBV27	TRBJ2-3	TGTGCCAGCAGTTTATACCGGGGGACTCCTACAGATACGCAGTATTTT	CASSLYRGTPTDTQYF
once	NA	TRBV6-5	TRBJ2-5	TGTGCCAGCAGTACTTTGGGAGGGGGCGATGAGACCCAGTACTTC	CASSTLGGGDETQYF
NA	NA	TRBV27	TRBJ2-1	TGTGCCAACCGGGACTGGCATTACAATGAGCAGTTCTTC	CANRDWHYNEQFF
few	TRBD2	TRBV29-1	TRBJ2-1	TGCAGCGTTGGACTAGCGGGGAATGAGCAGTTCTTC	CSVGLAGNEQFF
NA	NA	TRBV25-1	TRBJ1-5	TGTGCCAGCAGTGAATGGAATCAGCCCCAGCATTTT	CASSEWNQPQHF
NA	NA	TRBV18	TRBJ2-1	TGTGCCACCATGGGGCAGGGAGGTGATGAGCAGTTCTTC	CATMGQGGDEQFF
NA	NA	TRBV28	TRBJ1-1	TGTGCCAGCGCTTCACTTGGGGTCGCTGAAGCTTTCTTT	CASASLGVAEAFF
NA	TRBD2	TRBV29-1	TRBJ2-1	TGCAGCGTTGATTCGGGAGGGGAGCAGTTCTTC	CSVDSGGEQFF
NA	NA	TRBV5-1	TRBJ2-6	TGCGCCAGCAGCTTGACCGGGGTCGGGGCCAACGTCCTGACTTTC	CASSLTGVGANVLTF
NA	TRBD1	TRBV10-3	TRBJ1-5	TGTGCCAGCAGACCACAGGGGGCCGGGCCCCAGCATTTT	CASRPQGAGPQHF
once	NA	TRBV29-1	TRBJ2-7	TGCAGCGTTGGCGGATCCTACGAGCAGTACTTC	CSVGGSYEQYF
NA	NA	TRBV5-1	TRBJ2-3	TGCGCCAGCAGCTCGGCAGACGGAGATACGCAGTATTTT	CASSSADGDTQYF
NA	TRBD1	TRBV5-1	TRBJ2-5	TGCGCCAGCAGCCGGACAGGGACTCAAGAGACCCAGTACTTC	CASSRTGTQETQYF
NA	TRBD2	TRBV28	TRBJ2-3	TGTGCCAGCAGGCCACCCCAGCGGGAGGGCGGTATGGCGCAGTATTTT	CASRPPQREGGMAQYF
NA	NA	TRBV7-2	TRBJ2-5	TGTGCCAGCAGCTTGGGTTTGGCCCAGTACTTC	CASSLGLAQYF
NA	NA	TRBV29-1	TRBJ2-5	TGCAGCGTGGCGGACGGAGGAGAGACCCAGTACTTC	CSVADGGETQYF
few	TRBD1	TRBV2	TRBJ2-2	TGTGCCAGCAGTGACGTATTGAAGGACAGGGAAGAGCTGTTTTTT	CASSDVLKDREELFF
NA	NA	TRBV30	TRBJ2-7	TGTGCCTGGAGGACGCGGGACACCTACTACGAGCAGTACTTC	CAWRTRDTYYEQYF
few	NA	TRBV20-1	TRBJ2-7	TGCAGTGCTAGCCTTCTCCACGAGCAGTACTTC	CSASLLHEQYF
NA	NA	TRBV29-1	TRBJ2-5	TGCAGCGTCGAGAGGGGGGAGACCCAGTACTTC	CSVERGETQYF
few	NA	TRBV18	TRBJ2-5	TGTGCCAGCTCACCCTCCGGGGAGACCCAGTACTTC	CASSPSGETQYF
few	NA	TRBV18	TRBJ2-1	TGTGCCAGCTCACTAATCGGAAGCTCCTACAATGAGCAGTTCTTC	CASSLIGSSYNEQFF